The clone carrying this T cell receptor (beta chain) is medium-sized by share. Its cognate antigen is unknown. From germline, CDR1 is SGHRS and CDR2 YFSETQ. V was pared by 4 bases and J by 2 bases, with 5 bases of the junction left unmatched. This CDR3 is built from 14 residues. Indicated treatment: roughly 11-day PBMC culture with coronavirus spike peptide pools or control peptides (ViraFEST assay). First, ViraFEST expanded antigen-specific T cells with peptide pools, and next it sequenced the TCRs. Cultured CD4+ T cell DNA underwent sequencing with the Oncomine TCR Beta short-read assay. TCRdb reanalysed the PCR reads using MiXCR and keeps one entry per CDR3 protein. The profile covers 4,000 to 5,500 distinct CDR3 sequences, with 35% to 50% appearing a single time and approximately 35% taken by the ten largest. The data belong to a study of vaccination and CD4 T cells after COVID-19. Across the study: Median time from COVID diagnosis to post-COVID sampling was more than 95 days (35 to 161).

The gene calls are TRBV5-1 and TRBJ1-2; the match to TRBD1 covers 7 bases. Sample: CD4+ T cells from blood, cultured in vitro. This clonotype originated in a human donor who had recovered from COVID-19. CDR3 region: CASSPEGQNYGYTF. CDR3 in DNA: TGCGCCAGCAGCCCGGAGGGACAGAACTATGGCTACACCTTC.